The clone carrying this T cell receptor (beta chain) was counted between two and nine times. Its antigen is still unknown. With a J-beta primer mix and a sample-barcoded 5' primer, a second PCR ran 7 to 11 cycles. Unique molecular identifiers of 12 random nucleotides labeled each cDNA. Using its own MiXCR run on the 5' RACE reads, TCRdb lists one record per CDR3 protein. This table holds roughly 1.4 million distinct CDR3 sequences, 59% found once. The V and J ends lost 4 bases and 2 bases respectively, with 12 bases between them. CDR1 is MGHRA and CDR2 is YSYEKL in the germline V gene. This CDR3 comprises 14 residues. This sample is drawn from a study of blood T cells in healthy people across ages. Study findings and constraints: Estimates of diversity drawn from one million T cells were considered underestimates.

The sequence derives from a man aged 18 to 30 in good health. The V and J genes are TRBV4-1 and TRBJ2-7, with D tentatively TRBD2 (6 bases). Sequencing was carried out using blood. The CDR3 loop reads CASSRGENPYEQYF. The CDR3 coding sequence is TGCGCCAGCAGCCGGGGGGAGAACCCCTACGAGCAGTACTTC.